The rows below give T cell receptor beta chains drawn from one sample of a study of control samples from healthy donors and cancer patients. Repertoires were generated with immunoSEQ multiplex PCR, while TCRdb's copy carries only in-frame clones and drops some. The table shows 100,000 to 150,000 clones, with around 93% occurring only once. The sequenced material came from blood. Receptors originate from a man between 18 and 35 years old in good health. CDR3s include the opening cysteine and the closing phenylalanine or tryptophan. The order of the fields is J gene, V gene, clone size, D gene, CDR3 DNA, CDR3 protein. The D gene is left open where the match is weak. The size field is filled for only some rows; it gives once, few, many or a size class.

j_call: TRBJ2-1
v_call: TRBV2
clone_size: few
d_call: .
cdr3_nt: TGTGCCAGCAGTGCCCCGAACGGGAATGAGCAGTTCTTC
cdr3_aa: CASSAPNGNEQFF

j_call: TRBJ2-7
v_call: TRBV2
clone_size: .
d_call: .
cdr3_nt: TGTGCCAGCAGAGCGGACATATACGAGCAGTACTTC
cdr3_aa: CASRADIYEQYF

j_call: TRBJ2-1
v_call: TRBV15
clone_size: .
d_call: .
cdr3_nt: TGTGCCACCAGCAAAAACAGGGGAGGGACCTACAATGAGCAGTTCTTC
cdr3_aa: CATSKNRGGTYNEQFF

j_call: TRBJ2-6
v_call: TRBV6-5
clone_size: .
d_call: .
cdr3_nt: TGTGCCGTGGGCGTTGCTGGGGCCAACGTCCTGACTTTC
cdr3_aa: CAVGVAGANVLTF

j_call: TRBJ2-2
v_call: TRBV11-2
clone_size: .
d_call: TRBD1
cdr3_nt: TGTGCCAGCAGCTTACAGGGGGCGTCCACCGGGGAGCTGTTTTTT
cdr3_aa: CASSLQGASTGELFF

j_call: TRBJ2-2
v_call: TRBV7-8
clone_size: once
d_call: TRBD1
cdr3_nt: TGTGCCAGCAGCTTAGCCATTACAGGGGCGAACACCGGGGAGCTGTTTTTT
cdr3_aa: CASSLAITGANTGELFF

j_call: TRBJ1-5
v_call: TRBV10-2
clone_size: .
d_call: .
cdr3_nt: TGCGCCAGCAGTAGGGGGAGTAATAGCAATCAGCCCCAGCATTTT
cdr3_aa: CASSRGSNSNQPQHF

j_call: TRBJ1-4
v_call: TRBV13
clone_size: .
d_call: .
cdr3_nt: TGTGCCAGCAGCCCGGGCCGGGGGCGCTTTGTAACTAATGAAAAACTGTTTTTT
cdr3_aa: CASSPGRGRFVTNEKLFF

j_call: TRBJ2-3
v_call: TRBV6-6
clone_size: .
d_call: TRBD2
cdr3_nt: TGTGCCAGCAGGACCGGGACTAGCGGGTTTCGAGATACGCAGTATTTT
cdr3_aa: CASRTGTSGFRDTQYF

j_call: TRBJ2-5
v_call: TRBV18
clone_size: .
d_call: .
cdr3_nt: TGTGCCAGCTCACCAACTAGGGACCAAGAGACCCAGTACTTC
cdr3_aa: CASSPTRDQETQYF

j_call: TRBJ1-1
v_call: TRBV30
clone_size: few
d_call: TRBD1
cdr3_nt: TGTGCCTGGAGTGTACGGGACAGGGTAGACACTGAAGCTTTCTTT
cdr3_aa: CAWSVRDRVDTEAFF

j_call: TRBJ1-2
v_call: TRBV7-9
clone_size: few
d_call: .
cdr3_nt: TGTGCCAGCAGCTTTTCGATGACACCTGGCTACACCTTC
cdr3_aa: CASSFSMTPGYTF

j_call: TRBJ1-1
v_call: TRBV6-2/TRBV6-3
clone_size: .
d_call: .
cdr3_nt: TGTGCCAGCAGTTACAGCCGCACTGAAGCTTTCTTT
cdr3_aa: CASSYSRTEAFF

j_call: TRBJ1-1
v_call: TRBV7-9
clone_size: .
d_call: TRBD1
cdr3_nt: TGTGCCAGCAGCGGCGACAGGGCGACTGAAGCTTTCTTT
cdr3_aa: CASSGDRATEAFF

j_call: TRBJ2-7
v_call: TRBV30
clone_size: .
d_call: TRBD2
cdr3_nt: TGTGCCTGGAGTATGGCTAGCGGCTCCTACGAGCAGTACTTC
cdr3_aa: CAWSMASGSYEQYF

j_call: TRBJ1-3
v_call: TRBV4-2
clone_size: .
d_call: .
cdr3_nt: TGTGCCAGCAGCCGCGACGACGGCCCCTCTGGAAACACCATATATTTT
cdr3_aa: CASSRDDGPSGNTIYF

j_call: TRBJ1-6
v_call: TRBV5-1
clone_size: .
d_call: .
cdr3_nt: TGCGCCAGCAGCCCTGGAGTCAGGGGCTCTAATTCACCCCTCCACTTT
cdr3_aa: CASSPGVRGSNSPLHF

j_call: TRBJ1-2
v_call: TRBV6-5
clone_size: once
d_call: TRBD1
cdr3_nt: TGTGCCAGCAGTTACTCCAGGACAGGGAATAGGGATGGCTACACCTTC
cdr3_aa: CASSYSRTGNRDGYTF

j_call: TRBJ2-7
v_call: TRBV6-1
clone_size: .
d_call: .
cdr3_nt: TGTGCCAGCAGTGAAGTTCTCGCAGGGAACTACGAGCAGTACTTC
cdr3_aa: CASSEVLAGNYEQYF

j_call: TRBJ1-6
v_call: TRBV5-1
clone_size: .
d_call: TRBD1
cdr3_nt: TGCGCCAGCAGCTTGGGACAGGGATGGACACCCCTCCACTTT
cdr3_aa: CASSLGQGWTPLHF

j_call: TRBJ2-1
v_call: TRBV6-2/TRBV6-3
clone_size: .
d_call: .
cdr3_nt: TGTGCCAGCAGTTACGATGCTGGCTCCTACAATGAGCAGTTCTTC
cdr3_aa: CASSYDAGSYNEQFF

j_call: TRBJ2-1
v_call: TRBV6-1
clone_size: few
d_call: .
cdr3_nt: TGTGCCAGCAGTGAAGCTAGCGGCTCCTACAATGAGCAGTTCTTC
cdr3_aa: CASSEASGSYNEQFF

j_call: TRBJ2-1
v_call: TRBV7-3
clone_size: once
d_call: .
cdr3_nt: TGTGCCAGCAGCTTAGGCACCTACAATGAGCAGTTCTTC
cdr3_aa: CASSLGTYNEQFF

j_call: TRBJ1-1
v_call: TRBV11-2
clone_size: .
d_call: .
cdr3_nt: TGTGCCAGCAGCTTATCGTTGGCGGCTGAAGCTTTCTTT
cdr3_aa: CASSLSLAAEAFF

j_call: TRBJ1-1
v_call: TRBV18
clone_size: .
d_call: .
cdr3_nt: TGTGCCAGCTCACCACTCGCGAACACTGAAGCTTTCTTT
cdr3_aa: CASSPLANTEAFF

j_call: TRBJ1-2
v_call: TRBV15
clone_size: once
d_call: TRBD1
cdr3_nt: TGTGCCACCAGCAGAGAGCAGGGGGCTAACTATGGCTACACCTTC
cdr3_aa: CATSREQGANYGYTF

j_call: TRBJ2-5
v_call: TRBV7-9
clone_size: .
d_call: .
cdr3_nt: TGTGCCAGCAGCAAGCCCAGGCTCTACCAAGAGACCCAGTACTTC
cdr3_aa: CASSKPRLYQETQYF

j_call: TRBJ2-1
v_call: TRBV15
clone_size: .
d_call: TRBD2
cdr3_nt: TGTGCCACCAGCAAGGCCGGGGGGTTCAATGAGCAGTTCTTC
cdr3_aa: CATSKAGGFNEQFF

j_call: TRBJ1-2
v_call: TRBV4-1
clone_size: .
d_call: TRBD1
cdr3_nt: TGCGCCAGCAGCCATGTGACAGGGAGGGAGGGCTACACCTTC
cdr3_aa: CASSHVTGREGYTF

j_call: TRBJ2-7
v_call: TRBV27
clone_size: .
d_call: .
cdr3_nt: TGTGCCAGCAGATCCGGGACAAGGGCCTCCGAGCAGTACTTC
cdr3_aa: CASRSGTRASEQYF

j_call: TRBJ1-5
v_call: TRBV2
clone_size: .
d_call: TRBD1
cdr3_nt: TGTGCCAGCGGGACAGGGGAAAATCAGCCCCAGCATTTT
cdr3_aa: CASGTGENQPQHF

j_call: TRBJ1-1
v_call: TRBV27
clone_size: .
d_call: TRBD1
cdr3_nt: TGTGCCAGCAGTTCAGGACAGGGCATCGCTGAAGCTTTCTTT
cdr3_aa: CASSSGQGIAEAFF

j_call: TRBJ1-1
v_call: TRBV27
clone_size: .
d_call: .
cdr3_nt: TGTGCCAGCAGTAGGGGACCGGGAACCGGCACTGAAGCTTTCTTT
cdr3_aa: CASSRGPGTGTEAFF

j_call: TRBJ1-5
v_call: TRBV15
clone_size: .
d_call: .
cdr3_nt: TGTGCCACCAGCAGAGATGGGGACATCAATCAGCCCCAGCATTTT
cdr3_aa: CATSRDGDINQPQHF

j_call: TRBJ1-6
v_call: TRBV6-5
clone_size: once
d_call: .
cdr3_nt: TGTGCCAGCAGCGAGTTGGGGGGGCTGAATTCACCCCTCCACTTT
cdr3_aa: CASSELGGLNSPLHF

j_call: TRBJ1-4
v_call: TRBV19
clone_size: once
d_call: TRBD1
cdr3_nt: TGTGCCAGTAGTATAGATCTATGGGCAGGGGGACGTGAAAAACTGTTTTTT
cdr3_aa: CASSIDLWAGGREKLFF

j_call: TRBJ2-2
v_call: TRBV7-9
clone_size: .
d_call: TRBD1
cdr3_nt: TGTGCCAGCAGCTTATACGGGACAGGGATCATCGGGGAGCTGTTTTTT
cdr3_aa: CASSLYGTGIIGELFF

j_call: TRBJ1-5
v_call: TRBV18
clone_size: .
d_call: .
cdr3_nt: TGTGCCAGCTCACCTAACATTAGCAATCAGCCCCAGCATTTT
cdr3_aa: CASSPNISNQPQHF

j_call: TRBJ2-2
v_call: TRBV14
clone_size: .
d_call: TRBD2
cdr3_nt: TGTGCCAGCAGCCAAGAATGGGGGGGAGACACCGGGGAGCTGTTTTTT
cdr3_aa: CASSQEWGGDTGELFF

j_call: TRBJ1-2
v_call: TRBV5-1
clone_size: .
d_call: .
cdr3_nt: TGCGCCAGCAGCTCTTCCGGGAGCCGACATGGCTACACCTTC
cdr3_aa: CASSSSGSRHGYTF

j_call: TRBJ1-4
v_call: TRBV15
clone_size: once
d_call: .
cdr3_nt: TGTGCCACCAGCAGAGAAAAGACAGCTAATGAAAAACTGTTTTTT
cdr3_aa: CATSREKTANEKLFF

j_call: TRBJ2-7
v_call: TRBV5-6
clone_size: .
d_call: .
cdr3_nt: TGTGCCAGCAGCTTGGAGGGCTACGAGCAGTACTTC
cdr3_aa: CASSLEGYEQYF

j_call: TRBJ1-2
v_call: TRBV7-9
clone_size: .
d_call: TRBD1
cdr3_nt: TGTGCCAGCACCTTCCTGGCAGGGGGCTATGGCTACACCTTC
cdr3_aa: CASTFLAGGYGYTF

j_call: TRBJ2-5
v_call: TRBV3-1/TRBV3-2
clone_size: .
d_call: .
cdr3_nt: TGTGCCAGCAGCCAAGATTTGGGGTCCGAGGGGGAGACCCAGTACTTC
cdr3_aa: CASSQDLGSEGETQYF